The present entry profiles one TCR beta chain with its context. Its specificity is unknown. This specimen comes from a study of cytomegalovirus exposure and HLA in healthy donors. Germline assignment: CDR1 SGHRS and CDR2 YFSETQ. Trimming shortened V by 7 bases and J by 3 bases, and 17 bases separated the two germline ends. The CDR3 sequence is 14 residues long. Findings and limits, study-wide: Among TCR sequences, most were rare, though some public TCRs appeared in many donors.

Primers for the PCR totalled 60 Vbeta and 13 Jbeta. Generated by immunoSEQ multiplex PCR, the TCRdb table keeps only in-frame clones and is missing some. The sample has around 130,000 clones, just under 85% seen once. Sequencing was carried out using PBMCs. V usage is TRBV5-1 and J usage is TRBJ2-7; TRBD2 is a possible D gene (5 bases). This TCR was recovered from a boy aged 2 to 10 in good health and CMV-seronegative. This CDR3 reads CASEAGYPGYEQYF. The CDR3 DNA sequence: TGCGCCAGCGAGGCGGGCTACCCCGGCTACGAGCAGTACTTC.